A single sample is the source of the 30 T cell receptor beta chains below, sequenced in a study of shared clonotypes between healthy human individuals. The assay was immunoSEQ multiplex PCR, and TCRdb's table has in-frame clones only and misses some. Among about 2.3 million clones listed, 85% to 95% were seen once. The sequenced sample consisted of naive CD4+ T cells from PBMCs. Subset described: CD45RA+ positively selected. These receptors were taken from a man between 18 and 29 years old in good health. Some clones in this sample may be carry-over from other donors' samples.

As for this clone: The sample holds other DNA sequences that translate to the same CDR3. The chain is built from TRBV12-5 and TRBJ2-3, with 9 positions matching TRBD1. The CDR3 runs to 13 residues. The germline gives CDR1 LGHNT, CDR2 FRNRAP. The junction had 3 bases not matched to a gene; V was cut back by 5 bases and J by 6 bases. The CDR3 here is CASGTTGGDTQYF. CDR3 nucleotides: TGTGCTAGTGGTACGACAGGGGGTGATACGCAGTATTTT.

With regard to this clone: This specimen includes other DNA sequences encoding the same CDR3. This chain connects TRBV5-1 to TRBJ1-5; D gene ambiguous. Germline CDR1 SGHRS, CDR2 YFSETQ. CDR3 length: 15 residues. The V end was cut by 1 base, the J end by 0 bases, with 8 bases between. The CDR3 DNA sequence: TGCGCCAGCAGCTTGCTCGGCGGTAGCAATCAGCCCCAGCATTTT. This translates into CASSLLGGSNQPQHF.

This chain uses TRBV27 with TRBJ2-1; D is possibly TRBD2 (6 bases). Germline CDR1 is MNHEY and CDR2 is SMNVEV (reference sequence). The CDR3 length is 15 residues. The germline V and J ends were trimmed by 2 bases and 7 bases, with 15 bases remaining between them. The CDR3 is CASSLRREIANEQFF. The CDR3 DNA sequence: TGTGCCAGCAGTTTAAGGAGGGAGATCGCAAATGAGCAGTTCTTC.

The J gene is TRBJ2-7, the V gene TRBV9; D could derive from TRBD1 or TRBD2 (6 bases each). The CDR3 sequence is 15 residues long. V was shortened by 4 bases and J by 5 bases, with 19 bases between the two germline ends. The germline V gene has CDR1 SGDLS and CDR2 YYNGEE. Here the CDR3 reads CASSPQQGTSNEQYF. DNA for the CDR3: TGTGCCAGCAGCCCCCAACAGGGTACTAGCAACGAGCAGTACTTC.

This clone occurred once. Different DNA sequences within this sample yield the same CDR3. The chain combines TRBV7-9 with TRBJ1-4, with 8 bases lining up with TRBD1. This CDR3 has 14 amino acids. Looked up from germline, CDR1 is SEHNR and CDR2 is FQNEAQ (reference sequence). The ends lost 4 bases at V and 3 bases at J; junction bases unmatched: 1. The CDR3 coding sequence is TGTGCCAGCAGCTCGGACAGGGCTAATGAAAAACTGTTTTTT. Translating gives CASSSDRANEKLFF.

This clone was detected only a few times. The CDR3 coding sequence is TGCGCCAGCAGCTTAAATACAGGGGCTACGGAGACCCAGTACTTC. Protein sequence: CASSLNTGATETQYF. V is TRBV5-1 and J is TRBJ2-5; TRBD1 aligns across 7 bases. Germline-derived CDR1 and CDR2 are SGHRS and YFSETQ. This CDR3 has 15 residues. The V and J ends lost 2 bases and 5 bases, in that order; junction bases with no gene match: 9.

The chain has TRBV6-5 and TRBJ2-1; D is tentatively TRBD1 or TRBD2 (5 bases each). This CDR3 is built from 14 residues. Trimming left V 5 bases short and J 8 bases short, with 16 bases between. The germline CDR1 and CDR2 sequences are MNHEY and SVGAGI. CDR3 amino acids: CASSRPGPRDEQFF. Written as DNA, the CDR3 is TGTGCCAGCAGTCGGCCGGGACCAAGAGATGAGCAGTTCTTC.

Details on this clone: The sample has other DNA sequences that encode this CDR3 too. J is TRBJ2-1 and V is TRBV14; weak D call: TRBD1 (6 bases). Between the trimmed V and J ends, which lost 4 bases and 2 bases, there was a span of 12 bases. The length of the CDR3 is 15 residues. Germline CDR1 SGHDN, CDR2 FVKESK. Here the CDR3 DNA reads TGTGCCAGCAGCCCTGACAGGAGACCCTACAATGAGCAGTTCTTC. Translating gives CASSPDRRPYNEQFF.

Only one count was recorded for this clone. CDR3 sequence reads: CASSEEEASSAEQFF. The DNA for the CDR3 is TGTGCCAGCAGTGAAGAGGAGGCTAGTTCGGCTGAGCAGTTCTTC. The rearrangement joins TRBV2 to TRBJ2-1, with D maybe TRBD2 (5 bases). This CDR3 is 15 amino acids long. Looked up from germline, CDR1 is SNHLY and CDR2 is FYNNEI. Trimming shortened V by 1 base and J by 9 bases, and 16 bases separated the two germline ends. Full variable domain (rest looked up from reference TRBV2 and TRBJ2-1): EPEVTQTPSHQVTQMGQEVILRCVPISNHLYFYWYRQILGQKVEFLVSFYNNEISEKSEIFDDQFSVERPDGSNFTLKIRSTKLEDSAMYFCASSEEEASSAEQFFGPGTRLTVL.

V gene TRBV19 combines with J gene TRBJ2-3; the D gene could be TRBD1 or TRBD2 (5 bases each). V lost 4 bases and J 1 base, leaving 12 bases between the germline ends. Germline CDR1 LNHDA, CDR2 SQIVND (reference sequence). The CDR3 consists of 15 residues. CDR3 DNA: TGTGCCAGTAGTAACCCCGGGGCTGGCACAGATACGCAGTATTTT. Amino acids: CASSNPGAGTDTQYF.

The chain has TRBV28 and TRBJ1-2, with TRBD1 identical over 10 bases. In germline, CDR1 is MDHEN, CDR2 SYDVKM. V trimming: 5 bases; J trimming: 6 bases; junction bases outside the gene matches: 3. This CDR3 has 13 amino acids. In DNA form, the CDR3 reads TGTGCCAGCAGTATCGGACAGGGGGATGGCTACACCTTC. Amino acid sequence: CASSIGQGDGYTF.

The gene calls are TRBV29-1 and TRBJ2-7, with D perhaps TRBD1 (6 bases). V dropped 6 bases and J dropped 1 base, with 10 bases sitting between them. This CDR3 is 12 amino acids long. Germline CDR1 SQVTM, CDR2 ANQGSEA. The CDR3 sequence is CSVSGQSYEQYF. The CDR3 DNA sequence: TGCAGCGTGAGCGGACAGTCCTACGAGCAGTACTTC.

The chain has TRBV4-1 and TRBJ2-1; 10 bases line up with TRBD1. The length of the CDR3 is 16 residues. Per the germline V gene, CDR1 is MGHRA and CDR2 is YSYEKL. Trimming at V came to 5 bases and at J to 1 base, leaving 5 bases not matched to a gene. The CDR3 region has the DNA TGCGCCAGCAGCTTAAGACAGGGGGCGTCCTACAATGAGCAGTTCTTC. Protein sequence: CASSLRQGASYNEQFF.

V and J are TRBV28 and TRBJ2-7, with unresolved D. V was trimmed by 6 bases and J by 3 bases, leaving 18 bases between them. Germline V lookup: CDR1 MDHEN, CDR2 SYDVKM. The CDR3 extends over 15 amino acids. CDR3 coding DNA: TGTGCCAGCAGCTCTCCCACCAGCGCGGTCTACGAGCAGTACTTC. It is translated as CASSSPTSAVYEQYF. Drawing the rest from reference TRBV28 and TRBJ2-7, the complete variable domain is DVKVTQSSRYLVKRTGEKVFLECVQDMDHENMFWYRQDPGLGLRLIYFSYDVKMKEKGDIPEGYSVSREKKERFSLILESASTNQTSMYLCASSSPTSAVYEQYFGPGTRLTVT.

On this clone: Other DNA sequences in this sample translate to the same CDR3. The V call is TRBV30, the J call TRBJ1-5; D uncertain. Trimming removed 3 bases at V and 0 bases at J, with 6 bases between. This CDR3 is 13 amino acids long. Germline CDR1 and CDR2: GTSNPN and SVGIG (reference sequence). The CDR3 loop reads CAWRSDSNQPQHF. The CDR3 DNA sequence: TGTGCCTGGAGGTCTGATAGCAATCAGCCCCAGCATTTT.

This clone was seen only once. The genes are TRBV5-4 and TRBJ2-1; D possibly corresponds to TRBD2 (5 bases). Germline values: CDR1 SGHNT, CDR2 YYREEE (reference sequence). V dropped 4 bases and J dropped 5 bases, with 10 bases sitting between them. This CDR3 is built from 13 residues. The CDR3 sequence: CASSRDYNNEQFF. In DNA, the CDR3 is TGTGCCAGCAGCCGAGACTATAACAATGAGCAGTTCTTC.

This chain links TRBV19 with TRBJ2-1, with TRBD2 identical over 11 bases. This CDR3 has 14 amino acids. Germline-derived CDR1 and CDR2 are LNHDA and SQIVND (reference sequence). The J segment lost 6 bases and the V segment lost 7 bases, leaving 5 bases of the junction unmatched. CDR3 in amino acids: CASTTSGSPNEQFF. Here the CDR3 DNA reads TGTGCCAGTACCACTAGCGGGAGTCCCAATGAGCAGTTCTTC.

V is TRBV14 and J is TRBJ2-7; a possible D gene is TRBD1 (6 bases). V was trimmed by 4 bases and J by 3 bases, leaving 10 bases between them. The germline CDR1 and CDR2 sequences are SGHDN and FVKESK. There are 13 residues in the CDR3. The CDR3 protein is CASSRQQGYEQYF. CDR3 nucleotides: TGTGCCAGCAGCCGACAACAGGGCTACGAGCAGTACTTC.

The CDR3: CASNDRAGNTIYF. Written as DNA, the CDR3 is TGTGCCAGCAACGACAGGGCTGGAAACACCATATATTTT. The chain recombines TRBV6-5 with TRBJ1-3; 7 bases line up with TRBD1. With 7 bases clipped from V and 2 bases from J, the junction kept 2 bases outside the gene matches. Looked up from germline, CDR1 is MNHEY and CDR2 is SVGAGI. This CDR3 is built from 13 residues.

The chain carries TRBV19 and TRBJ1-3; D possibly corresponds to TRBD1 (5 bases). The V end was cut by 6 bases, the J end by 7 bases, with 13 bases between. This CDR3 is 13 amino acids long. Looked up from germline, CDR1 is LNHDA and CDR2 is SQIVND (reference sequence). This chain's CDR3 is CASRRPSGNTIYF. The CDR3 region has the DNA TGTGCCAGTAGAAGACCGTCAGGGAACACCATATATTTT.

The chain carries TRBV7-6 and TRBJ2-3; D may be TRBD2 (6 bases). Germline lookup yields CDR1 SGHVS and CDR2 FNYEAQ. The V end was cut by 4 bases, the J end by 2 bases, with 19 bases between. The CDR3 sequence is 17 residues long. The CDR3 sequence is CASSYAGGTVPTDTQYF. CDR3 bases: TGTGCCAGCAGCTATGCGGGCGGGACGGTCCCCACAGATACGCAGTATTTT.

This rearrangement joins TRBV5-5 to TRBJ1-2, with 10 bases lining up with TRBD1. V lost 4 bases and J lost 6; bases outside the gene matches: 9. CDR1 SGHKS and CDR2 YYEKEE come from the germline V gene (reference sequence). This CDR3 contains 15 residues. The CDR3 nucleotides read TGTGCCAGCAGCAGGGACAGGGGCTATCTCGATGGCTACACCTTC. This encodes CASSRDRGYLDGYTF.

DNA of the CDR3: TGTGCCAGCAGCTTCGATACCACGACCAGGCAGCCCCAGCATTTT. Encoded protein: CASSFDTTTRQPQHF. V and J are TRBV7-2 and TRBJ1-5; D is uncertain. Trimming took 3 bases from V and 7 from J, leaving 16 bases between them. The CDR3 contains 15 residues. Germline-derived CDR1 and CDR2 are SGHTA and FQGNSA.

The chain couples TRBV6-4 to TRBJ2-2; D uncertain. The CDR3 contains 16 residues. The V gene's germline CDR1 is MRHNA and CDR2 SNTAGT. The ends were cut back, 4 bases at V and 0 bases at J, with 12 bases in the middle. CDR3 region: CASSAAWAANTGELFF. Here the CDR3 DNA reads TGTGCCAGCAGTGCGGCGTGGGCAGCGAACACCGGGGAGCTGTTTTTT.

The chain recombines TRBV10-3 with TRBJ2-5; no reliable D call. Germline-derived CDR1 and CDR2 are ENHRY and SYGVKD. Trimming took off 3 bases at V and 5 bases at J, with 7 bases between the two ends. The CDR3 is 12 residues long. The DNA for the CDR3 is TGTGCCATCAGTGACAGAAGCGAGACCCAGTACTTC. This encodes CAISDRSETQYF.

As DNA, the CDR3 is TGTGCCAGCAGCCAAGGCGTGGATCAGCCCCAGCATTTT. It encodes CASSQGVDQPQHF. The V gene is TRBV7-3, the J gene TRBJ1-5; D unclear. V was shortened by 5 bases and J by 5 bases, with 10 bases between the two germline ends. This CDR3 has 13 residues. The germline CDR1 and CDR2 sequences are SGHTA and FQGTGA.

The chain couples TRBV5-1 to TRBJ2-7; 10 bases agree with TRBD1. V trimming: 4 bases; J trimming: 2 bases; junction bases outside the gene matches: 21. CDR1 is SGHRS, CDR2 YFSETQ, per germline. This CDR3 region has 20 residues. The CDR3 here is CASSPNLDRGRGSATYEQYF. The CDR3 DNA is TGCGCCAGCAGCCCAAACCTCGACAGGGGGCGGGGTAGCGCTACCTACGAGCAGTACTTC.

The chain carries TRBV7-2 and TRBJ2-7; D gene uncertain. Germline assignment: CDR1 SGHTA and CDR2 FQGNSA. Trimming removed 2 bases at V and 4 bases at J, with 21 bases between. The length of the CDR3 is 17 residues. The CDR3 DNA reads TGTGCCAGCAGCTTAAGGCGCTCAGCCCTAAGAGGTTACGAGCAGTACTTC. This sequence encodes CASSLRRSALRGYEQYF.

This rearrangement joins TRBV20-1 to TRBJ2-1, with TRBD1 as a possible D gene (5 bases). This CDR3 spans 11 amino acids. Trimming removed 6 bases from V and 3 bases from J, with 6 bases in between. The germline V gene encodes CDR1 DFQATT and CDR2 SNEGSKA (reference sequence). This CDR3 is CSADSYNEQFF. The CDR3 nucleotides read TGCAGTGCCGACAGCTACAATGAGCAGTTCTTC.

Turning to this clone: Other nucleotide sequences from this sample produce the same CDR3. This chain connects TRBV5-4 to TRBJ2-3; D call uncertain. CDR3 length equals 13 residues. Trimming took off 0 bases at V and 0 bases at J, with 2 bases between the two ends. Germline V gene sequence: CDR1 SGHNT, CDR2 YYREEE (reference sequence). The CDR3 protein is CASSLGSTDTQYF. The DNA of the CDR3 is TGTGCCAGCAGCTTGGGCAGCACAGATACGCAGTATTTT. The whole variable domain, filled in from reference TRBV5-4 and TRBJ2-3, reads ETGVTQSPTHLIKTRGQQVTLRCSSQSGHNTVSWYQQALGQGPQFIFQYYREEENGRGNFPPRFSGLQFPNYSSELNVNALELDDSALYLCASSLGSTDTQYFGPGTRLTVL.